A selection of T cell receptor beta chains follows, all from one sample in a study of OX40 agonist ivuxolimab in advanced cancers. Assay: immunoSEQ multiplex PCR; the TCRdb copy retains only in-frame clones and omits some. The repertoire holds tens of thousands of clones, with about 90% as singletons. This specimen consisted of CD4+ or CD8+ T cells sorted from blood, obtained in a trial of the OX40 agonist ivuxolimab. The receptors were gathered from an adult with an advanced solid tumor such as melanoma, head and neck, liver or kidney cancer. Each CDR3 is given with its conserved first and last residue.

>TRBJ2-1|TRBV6-5
CASGRTNNEQFF
>TRBJ2-1|TRBV7-6
CASSFSASGRNNEQFF
>TRBJ2-3|TRBV18
CASATDPAGAADTQYF
>TRBJ2-1|TRBV10-2
CASMEGASSYNEQFF
>TRBJ2-1|TRBV9
CASSVSSGLGSYNEQFF
>TRBJ1-5|TRBV28
CASTNRRGFGNQPQHF
>TRBJ2-1|TRBV19
CASSLGGGPNEQFF
>TRBJ2-1|TRBV4-1
CASSPTSSGYNEQFF
>TRBJ2-1|TRBV27
CASSLGTSGHEQFF
>TRBJ2-7|TRBV27
CASSLSERGLEQYF
>TRBJ1-2|TRBV6-5
CASSYSMISNYGYTF
>TRBJ2-1|TRBV13
CASSPELAGEGSPYNEQFF
>TRBJ2-2|TRBV5-6
CASKLDQSHTGELFF
>TRBJ2-1|TRBV5-6
CASSLTSLTYNEQFF
>TRBJ2-5|TRBV19
CASSPRGRLQETQYF
>TRBJ2-7|TRBV11-2
CASSSGGTYEQYF
>TRBJ1-2|TRBV9
CASSTEVGGYGYTF
>TRBJ1-6|TRBV4-1
CASSRLWTEGYNSPLHF
>TRBJ2-5|TRBV6-6
CASSYKGQGFGETQYF
>TRBJ2-7|TRBV5-1
CASSLTSGRAYEQYF
>TRBJ2-1|TRBV19
CASSPGLAGHNEQFF
>TRBJ2-5|TRBV5-5
CASSRKRFFETQYF
>TRBJ2-1|TRBV7-2
CASSWNGGVEQFF
>TRBJ2-7|TRBV5-1
CASSLVGPAYEQYF
>TRBJ1-1|TRBV28
CASSVATVNTEAFF
>TRBJ2-1|TRBV11-3
CASSREEYNEQFF
>TRBJ2-7|TRBV27
CASSRGTSGTGGEQYF
>TRBJ2-1|TRBV29-1
CSVQIARSYNEQFF
>TRBJ1-4|TRBV6-6
CASSLGGLGEKLFF
>TRBJ2-2|TRBV11-2
CASSFRRVVGELFF
>TRBJ2-6|TRBV14
CASSQEVPGANVLTF
>TRBJ2-1|TRBV5-6
CASSLASGDPNEQFF
>TRBJ2-3|TRBV11-2
CASTLLAGGGDTQYF
>TRBJ2-7|TRBV7-9
CASSSNLAGYHYEQYF
>TRBJ2-1|TRBV27
CASSLSLGGRAIWGEQFF
>TRBJ1-2|TRBV7-2
CASGPSYGYTF
>TRBJ2-1|TRBV19
CASSLGTSGYNEQFF
>TRBJ1-3|TRBV5-1
CASSLADSGEGNTIYF
>TRBJ2-1|TRBV13
CASGWRGSYNEQFF
>TRBJ1-2|TRBV9
CASSPSGGTVGYTF
>TRBJ1-5|TRBV28
CASSSRDRGEGNQPQHF